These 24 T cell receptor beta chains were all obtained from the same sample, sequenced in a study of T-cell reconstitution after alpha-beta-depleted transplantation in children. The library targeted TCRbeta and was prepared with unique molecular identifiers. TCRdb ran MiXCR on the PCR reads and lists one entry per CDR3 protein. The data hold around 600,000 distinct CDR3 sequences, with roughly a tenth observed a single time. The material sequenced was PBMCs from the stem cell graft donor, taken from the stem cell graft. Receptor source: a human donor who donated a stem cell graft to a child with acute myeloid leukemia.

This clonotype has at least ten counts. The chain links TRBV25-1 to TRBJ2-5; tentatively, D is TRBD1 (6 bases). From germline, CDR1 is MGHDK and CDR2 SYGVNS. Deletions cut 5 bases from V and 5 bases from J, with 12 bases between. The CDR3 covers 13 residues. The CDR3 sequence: CASSRGSGETQYF. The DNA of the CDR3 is TGTGCCAGCAGTAGGGGGTCCGGTGAGACCCAGTACTTC.

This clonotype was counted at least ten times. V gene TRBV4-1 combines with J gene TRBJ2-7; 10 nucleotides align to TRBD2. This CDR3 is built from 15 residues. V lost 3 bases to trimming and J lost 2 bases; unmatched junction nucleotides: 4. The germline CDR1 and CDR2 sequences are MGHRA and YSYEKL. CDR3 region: CASSQLAGVAYEQYF. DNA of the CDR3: TGCGCCAGCAGCCAGCTAGCGGGAGTTGCCTACGAGCAGTACTTC.

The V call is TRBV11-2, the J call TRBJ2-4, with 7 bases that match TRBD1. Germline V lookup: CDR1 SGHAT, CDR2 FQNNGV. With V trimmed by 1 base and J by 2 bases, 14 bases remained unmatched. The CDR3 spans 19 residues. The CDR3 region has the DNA TGTGCCAGCAGCTTAGTCGGATCGACCGGGACAGACACCAAAAACATTCAGTACTTC. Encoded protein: CASSLVGSTGTDTKNIQYF. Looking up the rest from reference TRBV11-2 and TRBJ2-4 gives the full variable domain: EAGVAQSPRYKIIEKRQSVAFWCNPISGHATLYWYQQILGQGPKLLIQFQNNGVVDDSQLPKDRFSAERLKGVDSTLKIQPAKLEDSAVYLCASSLVGSTGTDTKNIQYFGAGTRLSVL.

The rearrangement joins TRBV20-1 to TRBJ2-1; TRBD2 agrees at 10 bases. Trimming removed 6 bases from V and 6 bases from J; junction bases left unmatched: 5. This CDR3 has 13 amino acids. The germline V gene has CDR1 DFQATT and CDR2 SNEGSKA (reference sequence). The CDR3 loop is CSARTSGVNEQFF. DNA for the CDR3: TGCAGTGCCAGGACTAGCGGAGTCAATGAGCAGTTCTTC.

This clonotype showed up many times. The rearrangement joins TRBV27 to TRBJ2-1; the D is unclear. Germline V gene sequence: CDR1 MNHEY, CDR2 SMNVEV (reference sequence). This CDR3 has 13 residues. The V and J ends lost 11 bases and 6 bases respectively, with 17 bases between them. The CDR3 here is CASSELGGNEQFF. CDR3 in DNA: TGTGCCTCCTCAGAGCTGGGTGGCAATGAGCAGTTCTTC.

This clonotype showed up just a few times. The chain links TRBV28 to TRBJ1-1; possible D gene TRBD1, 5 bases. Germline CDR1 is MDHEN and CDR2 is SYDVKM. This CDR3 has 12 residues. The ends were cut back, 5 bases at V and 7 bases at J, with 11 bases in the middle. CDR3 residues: CASSLRQNEAFF. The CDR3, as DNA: TGTGCCAGCAGTCTCCGACAGAATGAAGCTTTCTTT.

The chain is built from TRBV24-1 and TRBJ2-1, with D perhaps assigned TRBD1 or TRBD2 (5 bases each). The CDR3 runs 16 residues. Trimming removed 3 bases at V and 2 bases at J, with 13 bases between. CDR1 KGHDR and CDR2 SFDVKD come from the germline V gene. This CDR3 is CATSDRGVTTYNEQFF. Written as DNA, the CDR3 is TGTGCCACCAGTGATCGAGGGGTAACCACCTACAATGAGCAGTTCTTC.

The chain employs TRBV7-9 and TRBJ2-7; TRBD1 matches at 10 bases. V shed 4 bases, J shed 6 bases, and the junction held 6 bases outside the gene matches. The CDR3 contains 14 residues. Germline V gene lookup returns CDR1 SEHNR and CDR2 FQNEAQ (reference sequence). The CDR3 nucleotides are TGTGCCAGCAGCTGGGGGGGACAGGGGATCGAGCAGTACTTC. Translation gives CASSWGGQGIEQYF.

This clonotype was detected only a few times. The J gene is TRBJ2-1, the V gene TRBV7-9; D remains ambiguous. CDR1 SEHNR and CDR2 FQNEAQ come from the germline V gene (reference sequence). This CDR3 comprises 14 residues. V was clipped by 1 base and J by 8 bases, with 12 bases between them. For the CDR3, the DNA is TGTGCCAGCAGCTTAGAAGTAGACACCCATGAGCAGTTCTTC. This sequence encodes CASSLEVDTHEQFF. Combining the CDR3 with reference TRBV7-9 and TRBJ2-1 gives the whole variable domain DTGVSQNPRHKITKRGQNVTFRCDPISEHNRLYWYRQTLGQGPEFLTYFQNEAQLEKSRLLSDRFSAERPKGSFSTLEIQRTEQGDSAMYLCASSLEVDTHEQFFGPGTRLTVL.

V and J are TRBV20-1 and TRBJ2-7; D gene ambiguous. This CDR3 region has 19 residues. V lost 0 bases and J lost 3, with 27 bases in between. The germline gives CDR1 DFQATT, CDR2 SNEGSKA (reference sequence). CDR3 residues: CSARDRAHGGRLLRYEQYF. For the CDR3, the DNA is TGCAGTGCTAGAGACCGCGCCCACGGCGGACGACTCCTACGCTACGAGCAGTACTTC.

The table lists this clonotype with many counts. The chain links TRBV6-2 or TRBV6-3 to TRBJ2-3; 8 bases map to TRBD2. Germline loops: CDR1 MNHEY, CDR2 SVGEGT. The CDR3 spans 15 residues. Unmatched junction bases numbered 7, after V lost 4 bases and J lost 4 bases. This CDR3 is CASSSPAGVADTQYF. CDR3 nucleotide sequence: TGTGCCAGCAGTTCACCAGCGGGAGTCGCAGATACGCAGTATTTT.

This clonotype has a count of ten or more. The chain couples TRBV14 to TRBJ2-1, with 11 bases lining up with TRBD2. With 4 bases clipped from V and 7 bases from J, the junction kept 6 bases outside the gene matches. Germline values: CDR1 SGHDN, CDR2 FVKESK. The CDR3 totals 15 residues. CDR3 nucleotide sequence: TGTGCCAGCAGCCCACTAGCGGGAGTATCTAATGAGCAGTTCTTC. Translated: CASSPLAGVSNEQFF.

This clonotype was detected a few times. The CDR3 sequence: CASSLSFTPNTEAFF. The CDR3 nucleotides are TGCGCCAGCAGCTTGTCCTTCACCCCGAACACTGAAGCTTTCTTT. The chain carries TRBV5-1 and TRBJ1-1; D remains unclear. This CDR3 has 15 residues. Germline lookup yields CDR1 SGHRS and CDR2 YFSETQ. V was shortened by 1 base and J by 1 base, with 11 bases between the two germline ends.

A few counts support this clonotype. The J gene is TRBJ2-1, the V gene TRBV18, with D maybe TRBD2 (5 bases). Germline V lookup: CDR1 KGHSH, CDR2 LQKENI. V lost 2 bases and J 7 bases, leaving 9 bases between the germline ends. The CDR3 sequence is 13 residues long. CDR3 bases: TGTGCCAGCTCACCAATAACGGGGAATGAGCAGTTCTTC. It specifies CASSPITGNEQFF.

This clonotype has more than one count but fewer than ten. This CDR3 is CAWSVGVGGGTEAFF. CDR3 sequence (DNA): TGTGCCTGGAGTGTTGGAGTAGGGGGGGGGACTGAAGCTTTCTTT. The rearrangement joins TRBV30 to TRBJ1-1, with D tentatively TRBD1 (6 bases). This CDR3 contains 15 residues. CDR1 and CDR2 from the germline V gene are GTSNPN and SVGIG (reference sequence). V shed 0 bases and J shed 5 bases, with 16 bases lying between them.

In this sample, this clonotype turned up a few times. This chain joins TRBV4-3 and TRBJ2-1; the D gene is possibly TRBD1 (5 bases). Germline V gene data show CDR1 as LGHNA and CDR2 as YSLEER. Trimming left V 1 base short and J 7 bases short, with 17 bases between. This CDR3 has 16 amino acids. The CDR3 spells CASSQARQSLGNEQFF. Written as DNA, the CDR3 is TGCGCCAGCAGCCAAGCCAGACAGAGCTTAGGTAATGAGCAGTTCTTC.

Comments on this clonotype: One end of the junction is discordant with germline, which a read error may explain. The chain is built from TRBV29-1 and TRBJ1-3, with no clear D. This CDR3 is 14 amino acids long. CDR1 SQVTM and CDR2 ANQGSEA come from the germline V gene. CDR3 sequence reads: CSVEMGTSGNTTYF. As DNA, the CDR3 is TGCAGCGTTGAAATGGGCACTTCTGGAAACACCACATATTTT.

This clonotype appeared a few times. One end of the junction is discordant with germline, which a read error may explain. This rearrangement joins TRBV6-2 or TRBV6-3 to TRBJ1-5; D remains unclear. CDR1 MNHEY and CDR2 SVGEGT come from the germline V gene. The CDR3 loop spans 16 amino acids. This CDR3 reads CANSYSSHSGNQPQHF. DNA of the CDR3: TGTGCCAACAGTTACTCGTCGCACTCCGGCAATCAGCCCCAGCATTTT.

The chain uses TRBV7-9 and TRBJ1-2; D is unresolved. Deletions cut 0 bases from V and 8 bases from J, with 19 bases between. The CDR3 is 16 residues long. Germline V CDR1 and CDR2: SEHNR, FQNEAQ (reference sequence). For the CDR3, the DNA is TGTGCCAGCAGCTTAGCCCCCGGGATTGCCCTTACCGGCTACACCTTC. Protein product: CASSLAPGIALTGYTF.

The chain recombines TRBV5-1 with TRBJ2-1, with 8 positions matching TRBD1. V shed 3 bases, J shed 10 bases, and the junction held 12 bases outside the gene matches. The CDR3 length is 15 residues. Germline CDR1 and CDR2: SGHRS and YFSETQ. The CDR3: CASSSTGTGIREQFF. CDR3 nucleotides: TGCGCCAGCAGCTCAACCGGGACAGGAATTCGGGAGCAGTTCTTC.

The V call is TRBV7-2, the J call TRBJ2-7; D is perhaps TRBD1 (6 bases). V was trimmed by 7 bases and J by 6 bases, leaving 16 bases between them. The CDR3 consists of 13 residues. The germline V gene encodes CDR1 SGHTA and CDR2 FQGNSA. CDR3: CASTKIQGSEQYF. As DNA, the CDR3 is TGTGCCAGCACCAAAATACAGGGTAGCGAGCAGTACTTC.

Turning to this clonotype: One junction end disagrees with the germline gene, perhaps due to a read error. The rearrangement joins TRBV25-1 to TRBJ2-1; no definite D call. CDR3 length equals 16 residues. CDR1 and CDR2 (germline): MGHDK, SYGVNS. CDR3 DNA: TGTGCCAGCAGCGAATTTTTGTGGGTAGAAGATAATGAGCAGTTCTTC. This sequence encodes CASSEFLWVEDNEQFF. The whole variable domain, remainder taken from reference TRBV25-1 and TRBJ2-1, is EADIYQTPRYLVIGTGKKITLECSQTMGHDKMYWYQQDPGMELHLIHYSYGVNSTEKGDLSSESTVSRIRTEHFPLTLESARPSHTSQYLCASSEFLWVEDNEQFFGPGTRLTVL.

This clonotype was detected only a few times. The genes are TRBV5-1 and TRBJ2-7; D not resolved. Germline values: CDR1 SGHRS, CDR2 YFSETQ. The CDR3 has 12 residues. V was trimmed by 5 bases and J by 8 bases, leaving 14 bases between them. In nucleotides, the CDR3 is TGCGCCAGCAGACCCGACACGCTGCAGCAGTACTTC. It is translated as CASRPDTLQQYF.

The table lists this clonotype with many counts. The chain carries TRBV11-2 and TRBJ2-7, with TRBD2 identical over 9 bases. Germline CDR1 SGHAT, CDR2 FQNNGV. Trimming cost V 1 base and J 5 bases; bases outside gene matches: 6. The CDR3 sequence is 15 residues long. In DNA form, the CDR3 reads TGTGCCAGCAGCTTAGGGGCGGGAGGGCCGAACGAGCAGTACTTC. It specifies CASSLGAGGPNEQYF.